This T cell receptor beta chain is drawn from a study of blood T cell repertoires in COVID-19. Trimming took 4 bases from V and 2 from J; bases not matched to a gene: 9. Germline lookup yields CDR1 SGHTS and CDR2 YDEGEE. The CDR3 totals 16 residues. Original analysis: Amplification from reference gene primers served as the basis for estimated nucleated cell counts. Measured with immunoSEQ multiplex PCR; TCRdb has only the in-frame clones, and not every one. V and J calls and clone size are copied from that table; D and trimming were computed from the DNA. Seen here are roughly 280,000 clones, around four fifths observed once, and the top ten hold 4.2%.

The receptor's source is a man aged 55 to 70 with acute or convalescent COVID-19. The rearrangement uses TRBV5-8 and TRBJ2-3, with 8 bases fitting TRBD1. The sequenced sample was peripheral blood. The CDR3 DNA reads TGTGCCAGCAGCGAGTCACAGGGGGACGTCACAGATACGCAGTATTTT. Translated, it gives CASSESQGDVTDTQYF.